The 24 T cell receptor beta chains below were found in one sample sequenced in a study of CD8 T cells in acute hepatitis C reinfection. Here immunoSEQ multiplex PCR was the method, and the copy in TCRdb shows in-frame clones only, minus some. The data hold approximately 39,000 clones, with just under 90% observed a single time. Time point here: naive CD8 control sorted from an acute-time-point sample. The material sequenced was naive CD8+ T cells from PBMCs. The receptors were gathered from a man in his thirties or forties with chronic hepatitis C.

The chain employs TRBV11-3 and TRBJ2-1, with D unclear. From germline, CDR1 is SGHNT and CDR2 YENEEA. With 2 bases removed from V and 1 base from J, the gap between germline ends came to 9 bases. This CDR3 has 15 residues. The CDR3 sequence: CASSLRVASYNEQFF. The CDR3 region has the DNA TGTGCCAGCAGCTTAAGGGTAGCTTCCTACAATGAGCAGTTCTTC.

CDR3 residues: CACGTHEQFF. CDR3 DNA: TGTGCCTGCGGAACGCATGAGCAGTTCTTC. The chain links TRBV19 to TRBJ2-1, with D unresolved. This CDR3 spans 10 amino acids. Germline CDR1 reads LNHDA; CDR2 reads SQIVND (reference sequence). V dropped 11 bases and J dropped 8 bases, with 10 bases sitting between them.

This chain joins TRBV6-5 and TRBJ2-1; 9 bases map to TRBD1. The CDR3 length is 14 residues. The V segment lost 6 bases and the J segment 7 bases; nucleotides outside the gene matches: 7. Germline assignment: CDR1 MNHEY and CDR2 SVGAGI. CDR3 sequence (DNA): TGTGCCAGCAGGTCCGGGACAGGGTTGAATGAGCAGTTCTTC. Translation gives CASRSGTGLNEQFF.

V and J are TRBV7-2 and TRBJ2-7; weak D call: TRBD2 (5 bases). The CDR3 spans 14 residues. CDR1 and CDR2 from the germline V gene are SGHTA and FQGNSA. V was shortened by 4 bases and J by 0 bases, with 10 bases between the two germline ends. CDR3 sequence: CASSSPGYSYEQYF. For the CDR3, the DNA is TGTGCCAGCAGCTCCCCGGGGTACTCCTACGAGCAGTACTTC.

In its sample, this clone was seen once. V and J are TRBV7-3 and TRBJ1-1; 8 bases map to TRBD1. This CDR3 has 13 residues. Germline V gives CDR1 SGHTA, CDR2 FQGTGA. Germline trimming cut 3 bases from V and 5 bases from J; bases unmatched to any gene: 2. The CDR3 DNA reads TGTGCCAGCAGCTTTACAGGGGGGACTGAAGCTTTCTTT. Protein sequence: CASSFTGGTEAFF.

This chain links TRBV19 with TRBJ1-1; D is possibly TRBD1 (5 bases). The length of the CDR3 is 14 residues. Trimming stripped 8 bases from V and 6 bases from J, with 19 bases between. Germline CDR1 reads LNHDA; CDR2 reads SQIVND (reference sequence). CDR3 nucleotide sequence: TGTGCCAGTCCCTCGGGGGGTCCTGGCGCTGAAGCTTTCTTT. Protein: CASPSGGPGAEAFF.

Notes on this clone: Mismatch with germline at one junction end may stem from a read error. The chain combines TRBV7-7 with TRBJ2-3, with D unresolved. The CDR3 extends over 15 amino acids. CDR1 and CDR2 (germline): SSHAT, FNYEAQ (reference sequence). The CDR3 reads CASSYGPDSTDTQYF. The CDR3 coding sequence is TGTGCTAGCAGCTACGGGCCCGATAGCACAGATACGCAGTATTTT.

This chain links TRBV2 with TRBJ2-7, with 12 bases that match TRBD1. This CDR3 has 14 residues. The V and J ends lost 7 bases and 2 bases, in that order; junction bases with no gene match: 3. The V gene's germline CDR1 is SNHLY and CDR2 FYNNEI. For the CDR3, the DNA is TGTGCCAGCATGGGGACAGGGGGCCCCTACGAGCAGTACTTC. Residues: CASMGTGGPYEQYF. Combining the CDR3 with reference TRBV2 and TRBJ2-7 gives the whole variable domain EPEVTQTPSHQVTQMGQEVILRCVPISNHLYFYWYRQILGQKVEFLVSFYNNEISEKSEIFDDQFSVERPDGSNFTLKIRSTKLEDSAMYFCASMGTGGPYEQYFGPGTRLTVT.

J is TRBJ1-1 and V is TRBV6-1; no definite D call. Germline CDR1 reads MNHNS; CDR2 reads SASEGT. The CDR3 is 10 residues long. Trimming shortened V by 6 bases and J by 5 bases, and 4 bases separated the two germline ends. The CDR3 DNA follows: TGTGCCAGCAGGCATACTGAAGCTTTCTTT. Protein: CASRHTEAFF.

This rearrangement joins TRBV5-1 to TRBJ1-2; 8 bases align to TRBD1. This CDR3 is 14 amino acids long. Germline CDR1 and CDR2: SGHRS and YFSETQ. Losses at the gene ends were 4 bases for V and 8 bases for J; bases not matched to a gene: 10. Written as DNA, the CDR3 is TGCGCCAGCAGCCCGGGACAGGAACCCTCGGGCTACACCTTC. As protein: CASSPGQEPSGYTF.

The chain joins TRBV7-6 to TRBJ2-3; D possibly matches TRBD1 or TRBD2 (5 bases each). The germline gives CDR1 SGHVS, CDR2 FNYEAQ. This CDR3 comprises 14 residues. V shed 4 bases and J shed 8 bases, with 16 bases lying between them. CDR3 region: CASSSGTGSGTQYF. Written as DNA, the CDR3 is TGTGCCAGCAGCTCGGGGACCGGTTCGGGTACGCAGTATTTT.

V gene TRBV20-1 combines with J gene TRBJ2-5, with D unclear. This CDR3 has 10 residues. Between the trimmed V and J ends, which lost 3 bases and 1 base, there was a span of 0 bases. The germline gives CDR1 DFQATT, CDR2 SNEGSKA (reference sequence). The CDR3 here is CSASQETQYF. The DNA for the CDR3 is TGCAGTGCTAGCCAAGAGACCCAGTACTTC.

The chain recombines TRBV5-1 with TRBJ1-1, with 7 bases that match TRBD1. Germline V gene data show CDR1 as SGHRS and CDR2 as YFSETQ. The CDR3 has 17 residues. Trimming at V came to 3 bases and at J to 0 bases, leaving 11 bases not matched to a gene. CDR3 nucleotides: TGCGCCAGCAGCTCCCTTCGGCCAGGACAGGTGAACACTGAAGCTTTCTTT. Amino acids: CASSSLRPGQVNTEAFF.

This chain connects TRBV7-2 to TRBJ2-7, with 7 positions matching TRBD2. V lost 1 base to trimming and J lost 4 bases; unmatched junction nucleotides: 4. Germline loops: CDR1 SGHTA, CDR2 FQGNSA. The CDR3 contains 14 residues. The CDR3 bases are TGTGCCAGCAGCTTAGAAGGTAGCGGGTACGAGCAGTACTTC. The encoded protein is CASSLEGSGYEQYF. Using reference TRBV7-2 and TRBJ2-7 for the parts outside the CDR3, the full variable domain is GAGVSQSPSNKVTEKGKDVELRCDPISGHTALYWYRQSLGQGLEFLIYFQGNSAPDKSGLPSDRFSAERTGGSVSTLTIQRTQQEDSAVYLCASSLEGSGYEQYFGPGTRLTVT.

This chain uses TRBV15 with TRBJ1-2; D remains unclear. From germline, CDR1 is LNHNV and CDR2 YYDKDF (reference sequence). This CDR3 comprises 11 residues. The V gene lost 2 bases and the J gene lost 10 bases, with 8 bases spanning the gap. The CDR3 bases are TGTGCCACCAGCAGAAATCGGGACTACACCTTC. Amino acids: CATSRNRDYTF.

Here the CDR3 reads CSVEDRGDEQYF. Written as DNA, the CDR3 is TGCAGCGTCGAGGACAGGGGGGATGAGCAGTACTTC. V and J are TRBV29-1 and TRBJ2-7; 10 positions agree with TRBD1. The V segment lost 6 bases and the J segment 7 bases; nucleotides outside the gene matches: 6. The germline V gene encodes CDR1 SQVTM and CDR2 ANQGSEA. The CDR3 runs 12 residues.

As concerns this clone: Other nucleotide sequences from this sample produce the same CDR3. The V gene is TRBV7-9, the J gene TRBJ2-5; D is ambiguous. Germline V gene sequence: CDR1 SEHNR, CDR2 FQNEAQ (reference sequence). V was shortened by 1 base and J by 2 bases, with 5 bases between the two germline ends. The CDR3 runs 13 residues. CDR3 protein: CASSLGLQETQYF. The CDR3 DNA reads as TGTGCCAGCAGCTTAGGGCTGCAAGAGACCCAGTACTTC.

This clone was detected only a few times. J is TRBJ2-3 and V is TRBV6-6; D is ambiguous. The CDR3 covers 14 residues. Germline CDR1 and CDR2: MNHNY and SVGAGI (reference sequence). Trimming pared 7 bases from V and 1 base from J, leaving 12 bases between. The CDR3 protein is CASTLVVGTDTQYF. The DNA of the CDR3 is TGTGCCAGCACCCTAGTCGTTGGCACAGATACGCAGTATTTT.

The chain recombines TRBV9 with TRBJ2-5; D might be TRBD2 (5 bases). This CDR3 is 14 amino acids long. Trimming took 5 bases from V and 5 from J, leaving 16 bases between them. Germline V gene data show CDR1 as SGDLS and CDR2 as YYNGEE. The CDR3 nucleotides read TGTGCCAGCAGTCGAGACGGGGAACCGGAGACCCAGTACTTC. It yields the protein CASSRDGEPETQYF.

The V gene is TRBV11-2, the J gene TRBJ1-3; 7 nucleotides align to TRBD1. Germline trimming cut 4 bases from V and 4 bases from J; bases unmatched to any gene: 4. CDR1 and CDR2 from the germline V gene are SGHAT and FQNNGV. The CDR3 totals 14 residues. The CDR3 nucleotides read TGTGCCAGCAGCTACAGGGGACCCGGAAACACCATATATTTT. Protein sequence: CASSYRGPGNTIYF. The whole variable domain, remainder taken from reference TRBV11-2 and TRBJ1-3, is EAGVAQSPRYKIIEKRQSVAFWCNPISGHATLYWYQQILGQGPKLLIQFQNNGVVDDSQLPKDRFSAERLKGVDSTLKIQPAKLEDSAVYLCASSYRGPGNTIYFGEGSWLTVV.

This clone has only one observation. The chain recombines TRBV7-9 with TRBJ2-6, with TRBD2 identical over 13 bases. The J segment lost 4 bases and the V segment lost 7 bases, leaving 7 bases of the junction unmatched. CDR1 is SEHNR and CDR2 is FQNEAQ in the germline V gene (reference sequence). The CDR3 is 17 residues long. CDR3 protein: CASTGLAGVSGANVLTF. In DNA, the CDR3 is TGTGCCAGCACCGGACTAGCGGGAGTATCGGGGGCCAACGTCCTGACTTTC.

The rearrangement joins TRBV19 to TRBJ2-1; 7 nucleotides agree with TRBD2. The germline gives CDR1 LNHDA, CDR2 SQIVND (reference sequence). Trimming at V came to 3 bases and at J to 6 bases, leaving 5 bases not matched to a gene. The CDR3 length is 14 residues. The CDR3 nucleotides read TGTGCCAGTAGTATGGGAGGGGCCCTCAATGAGCAGTTCTTC. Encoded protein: CASSMGGALNEQFF.

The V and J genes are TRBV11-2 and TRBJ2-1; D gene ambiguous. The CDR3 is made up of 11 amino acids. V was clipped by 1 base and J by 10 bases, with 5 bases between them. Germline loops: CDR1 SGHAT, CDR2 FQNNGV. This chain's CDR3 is CASSLVAEQFF. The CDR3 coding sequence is TGTGCCAGCAGCTTAGTCGCCGAGCAGTTCTTC. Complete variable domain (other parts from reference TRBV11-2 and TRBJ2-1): EAGVAQSPRYKIIEKRQSVAFWCNPISGHATLYWYQQILGQGPKLLIQFQNNGVVDDSQLPKDRFSAERLKGVDSTLKIQPAKLEDSAVYLCASSLVAEQFFGPGTRLTVL.

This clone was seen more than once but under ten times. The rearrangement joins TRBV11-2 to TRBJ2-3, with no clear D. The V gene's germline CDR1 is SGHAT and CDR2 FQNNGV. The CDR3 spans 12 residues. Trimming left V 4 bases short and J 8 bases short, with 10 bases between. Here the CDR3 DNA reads TGTGCCAGCAGCTACCCGGAAGGTACGCAGTATTTT. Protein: CASSYPEGTQYF.